These 18 T cell receptor beta chains share one sample of origin, sequenced in a study of molecular identifiers for immune sequencing clone quantification. Using its own MiXCR run on the PCR reads, TCRdb lists one record per CDR3 protein. The sample includes about 630,000 distinct CDR3 sequences, around 25% seen only once; the top ten take about 0.73%. Sequencing was carried out using naive CD8+ T cells from blood, with Jurkat cell RNA spiked in. Subset defined: FACS-sorted CD8+CD4-CCR7+CD45RA+ naive T cells. The receptors stem from a human donor in good health. Some libraries in this study had Jurkat cell RNA spiked in.

This clonotype appeared many times. The V gene is TRBV5-1, the J gene TRBJ2-4; TRBD2 aligns across 7 bases. The CDR3 is made up of 14 amino acids. Per the germline V gene, CDR1 is SGHRS and CDR2 is YFSETQ. Germline trimming cut 3 bases from V and 7 bases from J; bases unmatched to any gene: 7. CDR3 DNA: TGCGCCAGCAGCTCCCCGATGGGAGGGAACATTCAGTACTTC. It encodes CASSSPMGGNIQYF.

This chain joins TRBV5-6 and TRBJ2-7, with D perhaps given as TRBD1 or TRBD2 (5 bases each). Germline V lookup: CDR1 SGHDT, CDR2 YYEEEE. The CDR3 has 14 residues. Trimming took off 4 bases at V and 6 bases at J, with 17 bases between the two ends. The CDR3 region is CASSPGLGVGEQYF. The DNA for the CDR3 is TGTGCCAGCAGCCCGGGATTGGGGGTCGGCGAGCAGTACTTC.

This clonotype showed up many times. The V gene is TRBV6-2 or TRBV6-3, the J gene TRBJ2-1; no clear D gene. Germline V gives CDR1 MNHEY, CDR2 SVGEGT. With 5 bases removed from V and 7 bases from J, the gap between germline ends came to 9 bases. The CDR3 spans 12 residues. CDR3 residues: CASSADGNEQFF. DNA of the CDR3: TGTGCCAGCAGTGCGGACGGGAATGAGCAGTTCTTC.

This chain uses TRBV3-1 with TRBJ1-6; no clear D. The CDR3 spans 14 residues. Germline loops: CDR1 LGHDT, CDR2 YNNKEL (reference sequence). V was trimmed by 6 bases and J by 7 bases, leaving 13 bases between them. CDR3 coding DNA: TGTGCCAGCAGTTCTCTTTCGAAGAATTCACCCCTCCACTTT. Translated: CASSSLSKNSPLHF.

This clonotype has just a few counts. The rearrangement links TRBV4-3 to TRBJ1-5; 7 nucleotides match TRBD1. This CDR3 is built from 15 residues. The germline V gene encodes CDR1 LGHNA and CDR2 YSLEER. The junction had 6 bases not matched to a gene; V was cut back by 0 bases and J by 7 bases. The CDR3 region has the DNA TGCGCCAGCAGCCAAGACGGGCAGGGGGGACAGCCCCAGCATTTT. Amino acid sequence: CASSQDGQGGQPQHF.

CDR3 coding DNA: TGTGCCTCCCTAGGGACTAGCGGGTTGAACAGCTCCTACAATGAGCAGTTCTTC. Protein: CASLGTSGLNSSYNEQFF. The chain joins TRBV10-3 to TRBJ2-1; TRBD2 agrees at 12 bases. Looked up from germline, CDR1 is ENHRY and CDR2 is SYGVKD. J lost 0 bases, V lost 11 bases, and 14 bases had no gene match. CDR3 length: 18 residues.

The table lists this clonotype with many counts. CDR3 residues: CASSVAGDLETQYF. The CDR3 nucleotides read TGTGCCAGCAGCGTAGCAGGGGATTTGGAGACCCAGTACTTC. This chain joins TRBV9 and TRBJ2-5; D is perhaps TRBD1 (6 bases). CDR3 length: 14 amino acids. CDR1 is SGDLS and CDR2 is YYNGEE in the germline V gene. Trimming cost V 0 bases and J 5 bases, with 11 bases left between them.

On this clonotype itself: A read error may account for a junction end that differs from germline. This chain joins TRBV24-1 and TRBJ2-1, with D possibly being TRBD2 (6 bases). This CDR3 spans 13 amino acids. Germline V lookup: CDR1 KGHDR, CDR2 SFDVKD. CDR3 sequence reads: CATRDSTSNEQFF. In DNA, the CDR3 is TGTGCCACCAGGGATTCGACTAGTAATGAGCAGTTCTTC.

This clonotype has just a few counts. The chain has TRBV21-1 and TRBJ2-5; the table's D call of TRBD1 was not tested on the DNA. TRBV21-1 corresponds to a pseudogene. This CDR3 region has 15 residues. CDR3 amino acids: CASSRVWAPENSQYF. The DNA for the CDR3 is TGTGCCAGCAGCAGAGTTTGGGCCCCCGAAAATTCCCAGTACTTC.

This clonotype has only a few counts. This chain uses TRBV7-3 with TRBJ2-7; possible D gene TRBD2, 5 bases. Trimming pared 6 bases from V and 5 bases from J, leaving 20 bases between. Germline lookup yields CDR1 SGHTA and CDR2 FQGTGA. This CDR3 comprises 15 residues. In DNA form, the CDR3 reads TGTGCCAGCAGTCAAGGACTTACCAATATCGACGAGCAGTACTTC. This encodes CASSQGLTNIDEQYF.

The rearrangement uses TRBV11-3 and TRBJ2-1, with 9 bases that match TRBD2. This CDR3 contains 16 residues. V gave up 5 bases and J gave up 3 bases; unmatched junction bases: 8. The germline CDR1 and CDR2 sequences are SGHNT and YENEEA. DNA for the CDR3: TGTGCCAGCAGCCTAGCCCCGACTAGCGGCTACAATGAGCAGTTCTTC. This gives the protein CASSLAPTSGYNEQFF.

As concerns this clonotype: Since the CDR3 does not end with the conserved phenylalanine or tryptophan, this likely comes from a read error. The genes are TRBV12-3 or TRBV12-4 and TRBJ1-5, with 7 bases aligning to TRBD1. The junction had 5 bases not matched to a gene; V was cut back by 1 base and J by 2 bases. This CDR3 is 16 amino acids long. This chain's CDR3 is CASSLERGRGNQPQHL. The CDR3 bases are TGTGCCAGCAGTTTAGAAAGGGGGCGAGGCAATCAGCCCCAGCATCTT.

This clonotype was seen more than once but under ten times. This rearrangement joins TRBV9 to TRBJ1-1, with D possibly TRBD1 on 5 matching bases. This CDR3 region has 15 residues. The V gene lost 4 bases and the J gene lost 3 bases, with 16 bases spanning the gap. Germline V CDR1 and CDR2: SGDLS, YYNGEE. The DNA of the CDR3 is TGTGCCAGCAGCTCCCGGGGGATGGCGGACACTGAAGCTTTCTTT. Encoded protein: CASSSRGMADTEAFF.

Ten or more counts support this clonotype. The V call is TRBV27, the J call TRBJ2-3; D call uncertain. Germline V gene lookup returns CDR1 MNHEY and CDR2 SMNVEV (reference sequence). The CDR3 totals 13 residues. V shed 5 bases and J shed 7 bases, with 13 bases lying between them. The CDR3 DNA reads as TGTGCCAGCAGTACCGAGACCCACAATACGCAGTATTTT. As protein: CASSTETHNTQYF.

This clonotype was found many times. V gene TRBV20-1 combines with J gene TRBJ2-7, with D possibly TRBD1 on 6 matching bases. This CDR3 contains 14 residues. Trimming removed 0 bases at V and 0 bases at J, with 9 bases between. CDR1 is DFQATT and CDR2 is SNEGSKA in the germline V gene (reference sequence). The CDR3 nucleotides read TGCAGTGCTAGAGACGACAGGCGCTCCTACGAGCAGTACTTC. Its protein is CSARDDRRSYEQYF.

For this clonotype: This clone may be a read error of a much larger clone one base away. This chain connects TRBV12-3 or TRBV12-4 to TRBJ2-1; D is perhaps TRBD1 (6 bases). This CDR3 spans 17 amino acids. The DNA for the CDR3 is TGTGCCAGCAGTTTAGTAGGCCCAGACAGGACCTACAGTGAGCAGTTCTTC. Translation: CASSLVGPDRTYSEQFF.

In this sample, this clonotype turned up a few times. The V and J genes are TRBV12-3 or TRBV12-4 and TRBJ1-1, with a possible D match to TRBD1 (5 bases). Trimming took off 5 bases at V and 3 bases at J, with 19 bases between the two ends. The CDR3 totals 16 residues. Here the CDR3 DNA reads TGTGCCAGCAGTCCATGGACCGGGGGTTACGACACTGAAGCTTTCTTT. Residues: CASSPWTGGYDTEAFF.

There are a few counts of this clonotype. The chain has TRBV5-5 and TRBJ2-3, with D uncertain. The germline gives CDR1 SGHKS, CDR2 YYEKEE (reference sequence). V was clipped by 5 bases and J by 2 bases, with 15 bases between them. This CDR3 spans 15 amino acids. The CDR3 protein is CASSTSPAHTDTQYF. CDR3 nucleotide sequence: TGTGCCAGCAGTACCTCACCGGCTCACACAGATACGCAGTATTTT.